A single sample is the source of the 3 T cell receptor beta chains below, sequenced in a study of cytomegalovirus exposure and HLA in healthy donors. The PCR ran on 60 Vbeta and 13 Jbeta primers. Assay used: immunoSEQ multiplex PCR; TCRdb lists only in-frame clones, some missing. Here the sample spans roughly 35,000 clones, about 53% being singletons. The material sequenced was PBMCs. These receptors were obtained from a woman aged 40-49 years in good health and CMV-seropositive.

J is TRBJ2-1 and V is TRBV7-3; TRBD1 might be the D (5 bases). This CDR3 spans 19 amino acids. Trimming stripped 2 bases from V and 0 bases from J, with 20 bases between. Germline loops: CDR1 SGHTA, CDR2 FQGTGA. The CDR3 bases are TGTGCCAGCAGCTTAGAGAGAGTAGGTGGGGCTAGCTCCTACAATGAGCAGTTCTTC. The encoded protein is CASSLERVGGASSYNEQFF. The full variable domain, its missing parts supplied by reference TRBV7-3 and TRBJ2-1, is GAGVSQTPSNKVTEKGKYVELRCDPISGHTALYWYRQSLGQGPEFLIYFQGTGAADDSGLPNDRFFAVRPEGSVSTLKIQRTERGDSAVYLCASSLERVGGASSYNEQFFGPGTRLTVL.

This clone was seen only a few times. The V and J genes are TRBV28 and TRBJ2-7, with TRBD2 as a possible D gene (5 bases). The CDR3 spans 14 residues. Germline V gives CDR1 MDHEN, CDR2 SYDVKM. The V gene lost 6 bases and the J gene lost 9 bases, with 21 bases spanning the gap. The DNA of the CDR3 is TGTGCCAGCAGCGGCCCGGACTGGGGAAAAGGGCAGTACTTC. This gives the protein CASSGPDWGKGQYF.

V is TRBV11-1 and J is TRBJ2-5, with 7 bases that match TRBD1. V trimming: 4 bases; J trimming: 2 bases; junction bases outside the gene matches: 4. The CDR3 consists of 14 residues. CDR1 and CDR2 (germline): SGHAT, FQDESV (reference sequence). The CDR3 DNA is TGTGCCAGCAGCTCGGGGACAGAGCAAGAGACCCAGTACTTC. It translates to CASSSGTEQETQYF.